The TCR beta chain described here comes from a study of long-term antiretroviral therapy in people with HIV. The run of the v3.0 immunoSEQ assay was at survey level. A per-sample goal of about 40,000-55,000 T-cell genomes was targeted by sequencing. Generated by immunoSEQ multiplex PCR, the TCRdb table keeps only in-frame clones and is missing some. The table has 30,000 to 40,000 clones, approximately 80% seen once; the top ten hold around 6.1%. CDR1 is MNHEY, CDR2 SMNVEV, per germline (reference sequence). The CDR3 contains 14 residues. Trimming removed 5 bases from V and 7 bases from J, with 15 bases in between. Turning to this clone: Its specificity is unknown.

Study observations and caveats: Diversity increased after ART yet remained lower than in transplant donor controls.

The source of this sequence is a man aged 18 to 29 with HIV. This material consisted of unsorted PBMCs, taken 0.6 years after starting antiretroviral therapy. The chain links TRBV27 to TRBJ2-1, with unresolved D. The chain's CDR3 is CASSLEHSWNEQFF. CDR3 bases: TGTGCCAGCAGTCTAGAGCATTCGTGGAATGAGCAGTTCTTC.